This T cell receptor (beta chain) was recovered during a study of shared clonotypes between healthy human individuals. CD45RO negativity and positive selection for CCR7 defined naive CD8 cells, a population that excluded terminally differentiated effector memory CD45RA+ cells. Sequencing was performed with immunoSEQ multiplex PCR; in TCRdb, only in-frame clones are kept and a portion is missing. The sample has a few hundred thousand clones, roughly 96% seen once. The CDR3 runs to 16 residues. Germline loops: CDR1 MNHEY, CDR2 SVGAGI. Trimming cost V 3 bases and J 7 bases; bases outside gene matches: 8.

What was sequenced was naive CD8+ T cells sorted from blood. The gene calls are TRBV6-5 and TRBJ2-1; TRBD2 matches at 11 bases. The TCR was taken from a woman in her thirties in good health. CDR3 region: CASSYIAGGEGNEQFF. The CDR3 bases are TGTGCCAGCAGTTATATAGCGGGAGGGGAGGGGAATGAGCAGTTCTTC.